Sequencing of this TCR beta chain was carried out in a study of cytomegalovirus exposure and HLA in healthy donors. Researchers ran the PCR with 60 Vbeta and 13 Jbeta primers. Only in-frame clones appear in the TCRdb table, and some are missing; sequencing was by immunoSEQ multiplex PCR. The sample lists around 180,000 clones; 60% to 80% were seen once. Only a few counts were recorded for this clone. Its antigen is unknown. Study-wide results and caveats: Previously analyzed data showed that most TCR beta V segments were productive at a frequency of about 87% or about 30%. A reported reduction in N-insertions relative to the roughly 700-donor mean was seen in an Asian-associated ancestry cluster in a later analysis. A missense DCLRE1C variant was associated with V- and J-gene trimming of TCR beta chains in a later analysis, and an independent cohort replicated the association. The later analysis indicated that the majority of CMV-associated TCR beta chains appeared HLA-restricted.

The specimen was PBMCs. This TCR came from a woman in her 50s in good health and CMV-seropositive.

This CDR3 reads CASSPFGQGAIEDGYTF. CDR3 nucleotides: TGTGCCAGCAGCCCCTTTGGACAGGGGGCTATAGAGGATGGCTACACCTTC. The rearrangement links TRBV7-6 to TRBJ1-2, with 11 bases identical to TRBD1. Trimming cost V 5 bases and J 6 bases; bases outside gene matches: 14. Germline values: CDR1 SGHVS, CDR2 FNYEAQ. This CDR3 contains 17 residues.